This entry lists 27 T cell receptor beta chains sequenced from one sample in a study of T cells in localized non-small cell lung cancer. Sequencing used immunoSEQ multiplex PCR; TCRdb keeps in-frame clones, though not all of them. This table has about 1,400 clones, about 24% appearing once. Sequencing was performed on normal lung tissue next to the tumor, taken before any cancer treatment. Source of these receptors: a man between 35 and 75 years old with stage II squamous cell lung carcinoma.

In its sample, this clone ranks as large. The chain recombines TRBV11-3 with TRBJ2-3; 7 bases are shared with TRBD1. V was clipped by 4 bases and J by 3 bases; unmatched bases: 7. Germline V CDR1 and CDR2: SGHNT, YENEEA. CDR3 length equals 15 residues. CDR3 sequence reads: CASSSTRTGTDTQYF. CDR3 bases: TGTGCCAGCAGCTCAACAAGGACAGGAACAGATACGCAGTATTTT.

Within the sample, this clone is medium-sized (0.01 to 0.1%). The rearrangement links TRBV11-3 to TRBJ2-3, with TRBD2 identical over 11 bases. V shed 5 bases, J shed 9 bases, and the junction held 16 bases outside the gene matches. In germline, CDR1 is SGHNT, CDR2 YENEEA. The CDR3 is 17 amino acids. The CDR3 DNA sequence: TGTGCCAGCAGCGGTAATAGCGGGAGGGCCTCCGGGGTCACGCAGTATTTT. This encodes CASSGNSGRASGVTQYF.

This clone ranks as medium-sized. The J gene is TRBJ1-5, the V gene TRBV6-8, with D possibly being TRBD1 (5 bases). Trimming took 4 bases from V and 2 from J, leaving 12 bases between them. Germline V lookup: CDR1 MNHGY, CDR2 SAAAGT. The CDR3 loop spans 15 amino acids. The DNA for the CDR3 is TGTGCCAGCAGTTCCCAGGGTCTGGGCAATCAGCCCCAGCATTTT. This sequence encodes CASSSQGLGNQPQHF.

By its share, this clone is medium-sized. The chain links TRBV6-8 to TRBJ2-5, with 7 bases aligning to TRBD2. Germline loops: CDR1 MNHGY, CDR2 SAAAGT. The CDR3 is made up of 13 amino acids. V shed 8 bases and J 5 bases; nucleotides not matched to a gene: 8. CDR3 nucleotide sequence: TGTGCCAGCGTCCGCGGGAGTGAGGAGACCCAGTACTTC. Its translation: CASVRGSEETQYF.

This clone has more than one count but fewer than ten. V is TRBV9 and J is TRBJ2-7; no clear D gene. V shed 0 bases and J shed 1 base, with 8 bases lying between them. The V gene's germline CDR1 is SGDLS and CDR2 YYNGEE. The length of the CDR3 is 14 residues. This CDR3 is CASSVGSTSYEQYF. The CDR3 DNA reads TGTGCCAGCAGCGTAGGTAGCACGTCCTACGAGCAGTACTTC.

This clone occurred once. This rearrangement joins TRBV19 to TRBJ2-3, with a tentative D call TRBD1 (5 bases). Per the germline V gene, CDR1 is LNHDA and CDR2 is SQIVND (reference sequence). This CDR3 is 15 amino acids long. Trimming left V 4 bases short and J 2 bases short, with 13 bases between. CDR3 nucleotides: TGTGCCAGTAGTAGGTCACAGGAGACCACAGATACGCAGTATTTT. This codes for CASSRSQETTDTQYF.

In DNA, the CDR3 is TGTGCCTGGAGCTCAGGGTATGGCTATGGCTACACCTTC. It codes for CAWSSGYGYGYTF. The V gene is TRBV30, the J gene TRBJ1-2, with D perhaps matching TRBD1 (5 bases). Trimming stripped 3 bases from V and 4 bases from J, with 12 bases between. CDR3 length equals 13 residues. The germline V gene has CDR1 GTSNPN and CDR2 SVGIG (reference sequence). Full variable domain (rest looked up from reference TRBV30 and TRBJ1-2): SQTIHQWPATLVQPVGSPLSLECTVEGTSNPNLYWYRQAAGRGLQLLFYSVGIGQISSEVPQNLSASRPQDRQFILSSKKLLLSDSGFYLCAWSSGYGYGYTFGSGTRLTVV.

By sample fraction, this clone is large. J is TRBJ1-1 and V is TRBV11-3; D perhaps matches TRBD1 (5 bases). The CDR3 contains 15 residues. CDR1 SGHNT and CDR2 YENEEA come from the germline V gene. V dropped 3 bases and J dropped 0 bases, with 11 bases sitting between them. The chain's CDR3 is CASSFSPTVNTEAFF. CDR3 DNA: TGTGCCAGCAGCTTCTCCCCGACAGTGAACACTGAAGCTTTCTTT.

Sample share makes this clone medium-sized (0.01 to 0.1%). The J gene is TRBJ2-1, the V gene TRBV11-3; the match to TRBD1 covers 7 bases. CDR3 length: 15 residues. The ends lost 3 bases at V and 8 bases at J; junction bases unmatched: 10. Germline assignment: CDR1 SGHNT and CDR2 YENEEA. The CDR3 sequence is CASSFLGQVGDEQFF. CDR3 bases: TGTGCCAGCAGCTTTCTAGGACAGGTCGGCGATGAGCAGTTCTTC. The full variable domain, its missing parts supplied by reference TRBV11-3 and TRBJ2-1, is EAGVVQSPRYKIIEKKQPVAFWCNPISGHNTLYWYLQNLGQGPELLIRYENEEAVDDSQLPKDRFSAERLKGVDSTLKIQPAELGDSAVYLCASSFLGQVGDEQFFGPGTRLTVL.

This clone is medium-sized by share. The chain has TRBV9 and TRBJ1-1; no clear D gene. Trimming took 0 bases from V and 0 from J, leaving 3 bases between them. The CDR3 is 13 residues long. The germline V gene encodes CDR1 SGDLS and CDR2 YYNGEE. CDR3: CASSVALNTEAFF. DNA for the CDR3: TGTGCCAGCAGCGTAGCTCTGAACACTGAAGCTTTCTTT. Full variable domain (missing parts from reference TRBV9 and TRBJ1-1): DSGVTQTPKHLITATGQRVTLRCSPRSGDLSVYWYQQSLDQGLQFLIQYYNGEERAKGNILERFSAQQFPDLHSELNLSSLELGDSALYFCASSVALNTEAFFGQGTRLTVV.

V is TRBV30 and J is TRBJ1-2; D not resolved. V lost 2 bases and J lost 5, with 24 bases in between. CDR1 and CDR2 (germline): GTSNPN, SVGIG (reference sequence). The CDR3 is 17 residues long. CDR3 loop: CAWSSIFGIDRNYGYTF. The CDR3 coding sequence is TGTGCCTGGAGTTCTATTTTTGGTATAGATCGGAATTATGGCTACACCTTC.

The genes are TRBV28 and TRBJ1-5; D possibly corresponds to TRBD1 (5 bases). CDR3 size: 14 residues. Trimming stripped 8 bases from V and 0 bases from J, with 11 bases between. CDR1 is MDHEN and CDR2 is SYDVKM in the germline V gene. For the CDR3, the DNA is TGTGCCAGCCACGGGGCCTCTAGCAATCAGCCCCAGCATTTT. Translating gives CASHGASSNQPQHF.

The chain has TRBV10-2 and TRBJ1-1; D is unresolved. The V and J ends lost 6 bases and 2 bases respectively, with 10 bases between them. This CDR3 has 13 amino acids. Per germline, CDR1 WSHSY and CDR2 SAAADI. The CDR3 reads CASRNVGNTEAFF. The CDR3, as DNA: TGCGCCAGCAGAAACGTGGGAAACACTGAAGCTTTCTTT.

The V and J genes are TRBV18 and TRBJ2-5, with D possibly called TRBD1 or TRBD2 (5 bases each). The CDR3 extends over 14 amino acids. Trimming took 6 bases from V and 3 from J, leaving 14 bases between them. Germline-derived CDR1 and CDR2 are KGHSH and LQKENI. The CDR3, as DNA: TGTGCCAGCTCCTCAACCGGGGCAGAAGAGACCCAGTACTTC. It encodes CASSSTGAEETQYF.

This sequence joins TRBV30 and TRBJ2-7; D not resolved. The CDR3 has 11 residues. The V and J ends lost 6 bases and 0 bases respectively, with 6 bases between them. Per the germline V gene, CDR1 is GTSNPN and CDR2 is SVGIG (reference sequence). CDR3 residues: CACQSSYEQYF. The CDR3 bases are TGTGCCTGCCAATCCTCCTACGAGCAGTACTTC.

This clone was detected a few times. The chain recombines TRBV6-8 with TRBJ1-5; no firm D call. Trimming took off 7 bases at V and 0 bases at J, with 13 bases between the two ends. CDR1 and CDR2 (germline): MNHGY, SAAAGT. The CDR3 runs to 15 residues. The CDR3 reads CASIRDNNSNQPQHF. The DNA for the CDR3 is TGTGCCAGCATTCGTGACAACAATAGCAATCAGCCCCAGCATTTT.

This clone is labeled as medium-sized. This chain connects TRBV11-3 to TRBJ2-3, with D uncertain. The CDR3 consists of 15 residues. Germline loops: CDR1 SGHNT, CDR2 YENEEA. Trimming stripped 5 bases from V and 1 base from J, with 13 bases between. CDR3 sequence reads: CASSPYNRGTDTQYF. CDR3 nucleotides: TGTGCCAGCAGCCCCTACAATCGGGGCACAGATACGCAGTATTTT.

This clone is medium-sized by share. The rearrangement joins TRBV11-3 to TRBJ2-1; 9 nucleotides line up with TRBD1. Germline-derived CDR1 and CDR2 are SGHNT and YENEEA. V trimming: 1 base; J trimming: 9 bases; junction bases outside the gene matches: 7. The CDR3 is made up of 15 amino acids. The CDR3: CASSLGSQGAGEQFF. The CDR3 region has the DNA TGTGCCAGCAGCTTAGGGTCACAGGGGGCTGGTGAGCAGTTCTTC.

The J gene is TRBJ1-2, the V gene TRBV30, with 10 positions matching TRBD1. CDR3 size: 15 residues. CDR1 and CDR2 (germline): GTSNPN, SVGIG (reference sequence). J was trimmed by 8 bases and V by 2 bases; bases with no gene match: 11. The CDR3 reads CAWSNSGTGAGGYTF. The CDR3 DNA follows: TGTGCCTGGAGTAACTCCGGGACAGGGGCGGGCGGCTACACCTTC.

By proportion, this clone is medium-sized. CDR3 residues: CASSFSAGGDYEQYF. The CDR3 bases are TGTGCCAGCAGCTTTTCGGCGGGGGGGGACTACGAGCAGTACTTC. The chain links TRBV11-3 to TRBJ2-7; 9 bases map to TRBD2. The V gene's germline CDR1 is SGHNT and CDR2 YENEEA. The ends lost 3 bases at V and 3 bases at J; junction bases unmatched: 6. The CDR3 covers 15 residues.

Sample share makes this clone medium-sized. The J gene is TRBJ1-6, the V gene TRBV6-8; D possibly corresponds to TRBD1 (6 bases). V was cut by 7 bases and J by 5 bases, with 15 bases left in between. There are 15 residues in the CDR3. Germline CDR1 and CDR2: MNHGY and SAAAGT. The CDR3 nucleotides are TGTGCCAGCACTCAAGGGGGGGTGGATAATTCACCCCTCCACTTT. This codes for CASTQGGVDNSPLHF.

This clone was counted a few times. The chain has TRBV6-8 and TRBJ1-6; D is uncertain. With 4 bases removed from V and 2 bases from J, the gap between germline ends came to 6 bases. CDR1 is MNHGY and CDR2 is SAAAGT in the germline V gene. The CDR3 totals 14 residues. CDR3 sequence: CASSFRAYNSPLHF. For the CDR3, the DNA is TGTGCCAGCAGTTTCCGGGCCTATAATTCACCCCTCCACTTT.

In its sample, this clone was seen a few times. CDR3 DNA: TGTGCCAGCAGTGGGGACAGGGCGGCTAATTCACCCCTCCACTTT. Translating gives CASSGDRAANSPLHF. This chain joins TRBV9 and TRBJ1-6; TRBD1 aligns across 9 bases. The CDR3 totals 15 residues. V trimming: 5 bases; J trimming: 6 bases; junction bases outside the gene matches: 6. Per the germline V gene, CDR1 is SGDLS and CDR2 is YYNGEE.

This chain joins TRBV30 and TRBJ2-7; possibly TRBD1 for D (6 bases). V was cut by 2 bases and J by 7 bases, with 15 bases left in between. Per the germline V gene, CDR1 is GTSNPN and CDR2 is SVGIG (reference sequence). This CDR3 is built from 13 residues. The CDR3 is CAWSRDIQREQYF. DNA of the CDR3: TGTGCCTGGAGTAGGGACATTCAGAGGGAGCAGTACTTC. Drawing the rest from reference TRBV30 and TRBJ2-7, the complete variable domain is SQTIHQWPATLVQPVGSPLSLECTVEGTSNPNLYWYRQAAGRGLQLLFYSVGIGQISSEVPQNLSASRPQDRQFILSSKKLLLSDSGFYLCAWSRDIQREQYFGPGTRLTVT.

This rearrangement joins TRBV19 to TRBJ2-5, with 9 bases aligning to TRBD1. This CDR3 region has 14 residues. Trimming took 4 bases from V and 4 from J; bases not matched to a gene: 4. Germline V gives CDR1 LNHDA, CDR2 SQIVND (reference sequence). The CDR3 loop reads CASSTTGGGETQYF. DNA of the CDR3: TGTGCCAGTAGTACGACAGGGGGAGGAGAGACCCAGTACTTC.

This clone was observed a handful of times. The chain recombines TRBV6-8 with TRBJ1-1, with D possibly matching TRBD1 (5 bases). Germline CDR1 is MNHGY and CDR2 is SAAAGT. CDR3 size: 13 residues. V gave up 10 bases and J gave up 4 bases, with 16 bases separating them. The CDR3 DNA is TGTGCCATGGGAGGGGTGGGAGGCACTGAAGCTTTCTTT. It is translated as CAMGGVGGTEAFF.

J is TRBJ2-5 and V is TRBV6-8; 9 bases agree with TRBD1. The CDR3 is made up of 15 amino acids. Losses at the gene ends were 7 bases for V and 4 bases for J; bases not matched to a gene: 10. The germline V gene has CDR1 MNHGY and CDR2 SAAAGT. The CDR3 bases are TGTGCCAGCATTAGTCGGACAGGGGCCCCAGAGACCCAGTACTTC. This gives the protein CASISRTGAPETQYF.